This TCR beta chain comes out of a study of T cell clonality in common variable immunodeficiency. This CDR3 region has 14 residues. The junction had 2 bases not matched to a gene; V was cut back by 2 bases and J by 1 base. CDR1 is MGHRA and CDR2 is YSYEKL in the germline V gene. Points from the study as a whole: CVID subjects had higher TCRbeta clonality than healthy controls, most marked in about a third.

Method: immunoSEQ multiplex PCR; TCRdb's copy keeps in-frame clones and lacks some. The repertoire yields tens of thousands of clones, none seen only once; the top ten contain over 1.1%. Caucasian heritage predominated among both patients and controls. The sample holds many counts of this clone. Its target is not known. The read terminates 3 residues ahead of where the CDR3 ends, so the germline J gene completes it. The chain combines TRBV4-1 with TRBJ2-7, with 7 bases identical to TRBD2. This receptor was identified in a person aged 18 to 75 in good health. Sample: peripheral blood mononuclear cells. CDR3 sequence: CASSQFSGSYEQYF. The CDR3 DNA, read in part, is TGCGCCAGCAGCCAATTTAGCGGGTCCTACGAG.